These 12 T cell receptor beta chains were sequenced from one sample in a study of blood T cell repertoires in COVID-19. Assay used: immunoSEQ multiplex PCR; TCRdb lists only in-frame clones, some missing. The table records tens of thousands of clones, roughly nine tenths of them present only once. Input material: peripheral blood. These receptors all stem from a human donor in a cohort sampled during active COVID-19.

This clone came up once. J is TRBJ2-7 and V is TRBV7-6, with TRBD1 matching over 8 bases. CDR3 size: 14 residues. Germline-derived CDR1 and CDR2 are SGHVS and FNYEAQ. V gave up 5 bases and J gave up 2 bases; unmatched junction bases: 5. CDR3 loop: CASSPRDRTYEQYF. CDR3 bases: TGTGCCAGCAGCCCCCGGGACAGGACCTACGAGCAGTACTTC.

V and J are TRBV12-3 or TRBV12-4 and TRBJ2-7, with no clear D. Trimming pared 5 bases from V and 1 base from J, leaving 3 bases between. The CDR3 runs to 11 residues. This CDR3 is CASSHSYEQYF. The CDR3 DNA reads TGTGCCAGCAGTCATTCCTACGAGCAGTACTTC.

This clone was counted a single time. CDR3: CASSSQGDFATNEKLFF. CDR3 bases: TGTGCCAGCAGTTCCCAGGGGGATTTCGCAACTAATGAAAAACTGTTTTTT. V usage is TRBV2 and J usage is TRBJ1-4, with 7 bases that match TRBD1. Germline CDR1 SNHLY, CDR2 FYNNEI. J was trimmed by 0 bases and V by 5 bases; bases with no gene match: 9. The CDR3 loop spans 17 amino acids.

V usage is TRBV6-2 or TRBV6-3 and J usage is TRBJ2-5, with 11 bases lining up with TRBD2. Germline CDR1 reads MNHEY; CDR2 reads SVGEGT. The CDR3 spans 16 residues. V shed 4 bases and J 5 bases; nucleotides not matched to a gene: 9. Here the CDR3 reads CASSLTSGVFAETQYF. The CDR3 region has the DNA TGTGCCAGCAGTTTGACTAGCGGGGTTTTCGCCGAGACCCAGTACTTC.

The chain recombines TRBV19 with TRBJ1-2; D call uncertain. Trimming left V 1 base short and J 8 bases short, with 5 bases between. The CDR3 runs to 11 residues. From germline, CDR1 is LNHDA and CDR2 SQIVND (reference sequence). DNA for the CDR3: TGTGCCAGTAGTATAGGCCGGGGCTACACCTTC. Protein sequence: CASSIGRGYTF. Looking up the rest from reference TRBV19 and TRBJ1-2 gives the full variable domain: DGGITQSPKYLFRKEGQNVTLSCEQNLNHDAMYWYRQDPGQGLRLIYYSQIVNDFQKGDIAEGYSVSREKKESFPLTVTSAQKNPTAFYLCASSIGRGYTFGSGTRLTVV.

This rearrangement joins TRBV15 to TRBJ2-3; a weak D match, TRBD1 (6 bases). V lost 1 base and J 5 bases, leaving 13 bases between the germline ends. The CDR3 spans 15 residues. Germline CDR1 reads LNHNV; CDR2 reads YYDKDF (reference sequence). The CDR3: CATSRVARGEDTQYF. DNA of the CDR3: TGTGCCACCAGCAGAGTAGCCAGGGGAGAAGATACGCAGTATTTT. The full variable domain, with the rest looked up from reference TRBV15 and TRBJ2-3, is DAMVIQNPRYQVTQFGKPVTLSCSQTLNHNVMYWYQQKSSQAPKLLFHYYDKDFNNEADTPDNFQSRRPNTSFCFLDIRSPGLGDTAMYLCATSRVARGEDTQYFGPGTRLTVL.

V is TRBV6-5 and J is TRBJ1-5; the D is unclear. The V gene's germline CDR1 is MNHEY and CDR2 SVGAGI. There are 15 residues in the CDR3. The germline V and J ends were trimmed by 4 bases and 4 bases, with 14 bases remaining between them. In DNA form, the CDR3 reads TGTGCCAGCAGTTTAAACAGCGGCCGGAATCAGCCCCAGCATTTT. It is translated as CASSLNSGRNQPQHF.

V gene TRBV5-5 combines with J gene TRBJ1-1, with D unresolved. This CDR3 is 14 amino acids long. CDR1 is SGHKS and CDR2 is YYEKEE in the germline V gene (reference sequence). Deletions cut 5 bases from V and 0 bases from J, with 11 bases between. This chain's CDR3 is CASRPAGLNTEAFF. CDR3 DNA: TGTGCCAGCAGACCGGCGGGGTTGAACACTGAAGCTTTCTTT.

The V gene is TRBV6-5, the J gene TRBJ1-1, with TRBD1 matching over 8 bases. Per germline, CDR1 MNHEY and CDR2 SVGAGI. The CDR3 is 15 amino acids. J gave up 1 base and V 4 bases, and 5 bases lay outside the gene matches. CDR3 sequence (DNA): TGTGCCAGCAGTTCCTCCGGGACAGGGAACACTGAAGCTTTCTTT. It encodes CASSSSGTGNTEAFF.

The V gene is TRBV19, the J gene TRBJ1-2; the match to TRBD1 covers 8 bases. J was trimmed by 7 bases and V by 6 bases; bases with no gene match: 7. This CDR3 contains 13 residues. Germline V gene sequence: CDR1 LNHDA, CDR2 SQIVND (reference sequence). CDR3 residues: CASSSTGEGGYTF. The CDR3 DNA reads TGTGCCAGTAGCTCGACAGGGGAGGGTGGCTACACCTTC.

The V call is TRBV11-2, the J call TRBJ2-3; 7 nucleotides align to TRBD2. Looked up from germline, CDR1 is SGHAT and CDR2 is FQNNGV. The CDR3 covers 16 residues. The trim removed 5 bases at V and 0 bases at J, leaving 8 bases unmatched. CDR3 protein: CASSLQRGGSTDTQYF. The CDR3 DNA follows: TGTGCCAGCAGCCTTCAGCGGGGTGGTAGCACAGATACGCAGTATTTT. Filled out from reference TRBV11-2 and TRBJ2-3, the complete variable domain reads EAGVAQSPRYKIIEKRQSVAFWCNPISGHATLYWYQQILGQGPKLLIQFQNNGVVDDSQLPKDRFSAERLKGVDSTLKIQPAKLEDSAVYLCASSLQRGGSTDTQYFGPGTRLTVL.

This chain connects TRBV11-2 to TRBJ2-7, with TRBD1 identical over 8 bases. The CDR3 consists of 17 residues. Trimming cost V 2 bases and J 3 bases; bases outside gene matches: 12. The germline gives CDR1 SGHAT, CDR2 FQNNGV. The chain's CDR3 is CASSLSRFGTGNYEQYF. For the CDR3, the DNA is TGTGCCAGCAGCTTATCTCGCTTCGGGACAGGTAACTACGAGCAGTACTTC.